This T cell receptor beta chain was retrieved from a study of blood T cell repertoires in COVID-19. At the level of the study: From T cells, B-cell-depleted T cells, or PBMCs came the material, which was cDNA or gDNA.

CDR1 and CDR2 (germline): SGDLS, YYNGEE. The CDR3 consists of 12 residues. The germline V and J ends were trimmed by 3 bases and 7 bases, with 11 bases remaining between them. The assay was immunoSEQ multiplex PCR, and TCRdb's table has in-frame clones only and misses some. The repertoire includes about 53,000 clones, about 87% of them detected once, and 4% sits in the top ten. This sequence joins TRBV9 and TRBJ2-7; D is unclear. The sample consisted of peripheral blood. This receptor was obtained from a man in his fifties with acute or convalescent COVID-19. The CDR3 nucleotides are TGTGCCAGCAGCGGCGGAACGGGTGAGCAGTACTTC. Translating gives CASSGGTGEQYF.